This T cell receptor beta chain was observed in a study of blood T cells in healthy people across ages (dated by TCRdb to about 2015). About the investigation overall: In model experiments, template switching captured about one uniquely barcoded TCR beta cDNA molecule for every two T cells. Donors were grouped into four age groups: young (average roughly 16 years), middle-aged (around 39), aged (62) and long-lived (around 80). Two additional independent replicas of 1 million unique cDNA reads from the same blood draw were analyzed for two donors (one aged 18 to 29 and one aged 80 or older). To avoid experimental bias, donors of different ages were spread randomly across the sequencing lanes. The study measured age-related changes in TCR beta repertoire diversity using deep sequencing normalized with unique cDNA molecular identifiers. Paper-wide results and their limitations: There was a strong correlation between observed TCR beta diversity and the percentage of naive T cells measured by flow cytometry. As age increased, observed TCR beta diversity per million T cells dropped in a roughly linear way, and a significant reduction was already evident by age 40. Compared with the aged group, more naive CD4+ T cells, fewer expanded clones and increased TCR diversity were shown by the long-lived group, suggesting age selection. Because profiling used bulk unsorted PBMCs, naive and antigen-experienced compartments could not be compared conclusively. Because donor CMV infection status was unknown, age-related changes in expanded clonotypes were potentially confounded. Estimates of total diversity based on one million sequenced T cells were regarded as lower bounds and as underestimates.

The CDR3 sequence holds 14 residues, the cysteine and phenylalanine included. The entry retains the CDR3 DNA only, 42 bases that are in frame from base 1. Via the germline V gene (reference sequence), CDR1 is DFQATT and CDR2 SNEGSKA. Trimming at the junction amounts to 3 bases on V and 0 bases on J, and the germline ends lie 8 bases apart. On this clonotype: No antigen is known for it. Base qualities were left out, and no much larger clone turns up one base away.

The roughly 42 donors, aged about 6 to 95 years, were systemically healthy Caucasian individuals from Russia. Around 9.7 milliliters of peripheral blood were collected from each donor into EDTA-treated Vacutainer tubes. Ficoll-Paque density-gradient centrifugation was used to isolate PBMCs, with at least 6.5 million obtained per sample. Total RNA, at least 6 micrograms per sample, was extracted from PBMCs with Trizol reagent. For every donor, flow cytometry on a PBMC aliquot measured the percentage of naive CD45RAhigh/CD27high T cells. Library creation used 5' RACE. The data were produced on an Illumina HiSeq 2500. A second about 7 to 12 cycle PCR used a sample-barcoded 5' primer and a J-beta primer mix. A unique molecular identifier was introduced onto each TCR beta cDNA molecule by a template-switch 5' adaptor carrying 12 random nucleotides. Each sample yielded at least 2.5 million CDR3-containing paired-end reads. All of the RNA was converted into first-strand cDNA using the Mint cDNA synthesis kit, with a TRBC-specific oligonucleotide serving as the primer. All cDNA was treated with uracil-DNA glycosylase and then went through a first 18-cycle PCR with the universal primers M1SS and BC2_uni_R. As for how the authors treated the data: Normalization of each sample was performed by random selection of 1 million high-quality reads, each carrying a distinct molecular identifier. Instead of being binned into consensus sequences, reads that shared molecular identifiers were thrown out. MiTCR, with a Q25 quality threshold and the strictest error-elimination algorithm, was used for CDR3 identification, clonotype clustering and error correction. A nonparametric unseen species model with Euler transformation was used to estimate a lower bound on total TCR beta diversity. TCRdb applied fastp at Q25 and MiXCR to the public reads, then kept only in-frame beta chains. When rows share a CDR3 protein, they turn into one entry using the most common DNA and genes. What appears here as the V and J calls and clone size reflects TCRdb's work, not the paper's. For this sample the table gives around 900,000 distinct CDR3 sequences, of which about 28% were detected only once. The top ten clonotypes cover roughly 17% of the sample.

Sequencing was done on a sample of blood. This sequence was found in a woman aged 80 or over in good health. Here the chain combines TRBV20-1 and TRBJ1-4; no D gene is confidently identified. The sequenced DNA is TGCAGTGCTAGCAACAGAGCAACTAATGAAAAACTGTTTTTT. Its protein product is CSASNRATNEKLFF.